The 26 T cell receptor beta chains below come from one sample, sequenced in a study of cytomegalovirus exposure and HLA in healthy donors. The PCR was carried out with 60 Vbeta primers and 13 Jbeta primers. Sequenced by immunoSEQ multiplex PCR; TCRdb stores in-frame clones only, minus some. The sample gives about 94,000 clones, more than 65% of which show up once; under 13% is in the top ten. The material sequenced was PBMCs. The origin of the receptors is a human donor in good health.

This chain joins TRBV19 and TRBJ2-2; D is ambiguous. CDR1 is LNHDA, CDR2 SQIVND, per germline (reference sequence). The CDR3 is 13 amino acids. Trimming removed 3 bases at V and 4 bases at J, with 6 bases between. The CDR3, as DNA: TGTGCCAGTAGTATCGGCGGCACCGGGGAGCTGTTTTTT. Encoded protein: CASSIGGTGELFF.

The chain has TRBV6-6 and TRBJ1-2; 7 bases fit TRBD1. The CDR3 is made up of 14 amino acids. Unmatched junction bases numbered 5, after V lost 6 bases and J lost 1 base. Germline-derived CDR1 and CDR2 are MNHNY and SVGAGI (reference sequence). The CDR3 spells CASRPQGVNYGYTF. The CDR3 DNA sequence: TGTGCCAGCAGACCCCAGGGGGTTAACTATGGCTACACCTTC.

The chain joins TRBV18 to TRBJ1-2; D might be TRBD1 (5 bases). Germline V gives CDR1 KGHSH, CDR2 LQKENI. The CDR3 has 17 residues. The V gene lost 6 bases and the J gene lost 2 bases, with 22 bases spanning the gap. CDR3 in DNA: TGTGCCAGCTCCATGTGGCCAGGGAAGAAAGAAAACTATGGCTACACCTTC. Its protein product is CASSMWPGKKENYGYTF.

CDR3 nucleotide sequence: TGTGCCAGCAGCTCTAGTAGACAGTCTTGGTCACCCCTCCACTTT. Amino acid sequence: CASSSSRQSWSPLHF. The J gene is TRBJ1-6, the V gene TRBV7-2; the D gene is possibly TRBD1 (5 bases). With 4 bases removed from V and 10 bases from J, the gap between germline ends came to 17 bases. This CDR3 contains 15 residues. The germline gives CDR1 SGHTA, CDR2 FQGNSA.

The V call is TRBV5-1, the J call TRBJ2-1, with D maybe TRBD2 (7 bases). The CDR3 totals 17 residues. The ends were cut back, 3 bases at V and 5 bases at J, with 21 bases in the middle. Germline-derived CDR1 and CDR2 are SGHRS and YFSETQ. Here the CDR3 reads CASSWPLGGGRHNEQFF. The CDR3 DNA reads TGCGCCAGCAGCTGGCCCTTGGGGGGCGGGAGACACAATGAGCAGTTCTTC.

J is TRBJ1-1 and V is TRBV19, with 7 positions matching TRBD1. Germline CDR1 LNHDA, CDR2 SQIVND (reference sequence). With 3 bases clipped from V and 0 bases from J, the junction kept 4 bases outside the gene matches. The CDR3 totals 15 residues. This chain's CDR3 is CASSILGQVNTEAFF. In DNA, the CDR3 is TGTGCCAGTAGTATTCTCGGACAGGTGAACACTGAAGCTTTCTTT.

The rearrangement uses TRBV5-4 and TRBJ1-2; tentative D call: TRBD1 (6 bases). Trimming left V 0 bases short and J 6 bases short, with 12 bases between. CDR3 length equals 14 residues. Germline CDR1 SGHNT, CDR2 YYREEE (reference sequence). CDR3 in DNA: TGTGCCAGCAGCTTGGACAGGGCGTTGGATGGCTACACCTTC. Protein product: CASSLDRALDGYTF.

The chain is built from TRBV5-8 and TRBJ2-1, with 9 positions matching TRBD1. The CDR3 covers 15 residues. Germline CDR1 SGHTS, CDR2 YDEGEE. The V and J ends lost 5 bases and 9 bases, in that order; junction bases with no gene match: 12. Here the CDR3 reads CASRTRTGELGEQFF. The CDR3 region has the DNA TGTGCCAGCAGGACTCGGACAGGGGAATTGGGTGAGCAGTTCTTC. Variable domain in full (rest from reference TRBV5-8 and TRBJ2-1): EAGVTQSPTHLIKTRGQQATLRCSPISGHTSVYWYQQALGLGLQFLLWYDEGEERNRGNFPPRFSGRQFPNYSSELNVNALELEDSALYLCASRTRTGELGEQFFGPGTRLTVL.

The V and J genes are TRBV10-1 and TRBJ2-1, with 8 bases fitting TRBD2. Trimming removed 5 bases from V and 8 bases from J; junction bases left unmatched: 17. CDR1 is WNHNN and CDR2 is SYGVQD in the germline V gene (reference sequence). CDR3 length: 17 residues. CDR3 in amino acids: CASSPLVAGWEGDEQFF. The CDR3 nucleotides read TGCGCCAGCAGTCCTCTGGTAGCGGGGTGGGAGGGCGATGAGCAGTTCTTC.

The chain has TRBV5-1 and TRBJ1-2; a possible D gene is TRBD1 (6 bases). From germline, CDR1 is SGHRS and CDR2 YFSETQ. The germline V and J ends were trimmed by 4 bases and 3 bases, with 10 bases remaining between them. The CDR3 extends over 13 amino acids. The DNA for the CDR3 is TGCGCCAGCAGCCTCTACAGGGACTATGGCTACACCTTC. The encoded protein is CASSLYRDYGYTF. The complete variable domain, with remaining parts taken from reference TRBV5-1 and TRBJ1-2, reads KAGVTQTPRYLIKTRGQQVTLSCSPISGHRSVSWYQQTPGQGLQFLFEYFSETQRNKGNFPGRFSGRQFSNSRSEMNVSTLELGDSALYLCASSLYRDYGYTFGSGTRLTVV.

This clone was found once. The chain joins TRBV9 to TRBJ2-6; possible D gene TRBD2, 5 bases. V was clipped by 0 bases and J by 4 bases, with 11 bases between them. The CDR3 totals 16 residues. The germline V gene has CDR1 SGDLS and CDR2 YYNGEE. The CDR3 nucleotides read TGTGCCAGCAGCGTAGAGCTAGCCGCCGGGGCCAACGTCCTGACTTTC. This translates into CASSVELAAGANVLTF.

The chain recombines TRBV5-4 with TRBJ2-2; TRBD2 matches 10 bases. V was clipped by 0 bases and J by 4 bases; unmatched bases: 3. The CDR3 consists of 16 residues. Germline V CDR1 and CDR2: SGHNT, YYREEE (reference sequence). The CDR3 DNA is TGTGCCAGCAGCTTGGCTAGCGGGAGATCCACCGGGGAGCTGTTTTTT. This codes for CASSLASGRSTGELFF.

The rearrangement links TRBV4-1 to TRBJ2-7, with D hard to call. CDR3 length equals 17 residues. The ends were cut back, 0 bases at V and 0 bases at J, with 15 bases in the middle. The germline gives CDR1 MGHRA, CDR2 YSYEKL. CDR3 in amino acids: CASSQDYLSGYSYEQYF. The CDR3 nucleotides are TGCGCCAGCAGCCAAGATTATCTCTCCGGTTACTCCTACGAGCAGTACTTC.

This clone has only a few counts. The CDR3 reads CASSLELRRSNEQYF. CDR3 nucleotides: TGTGCCAGCAGCTTAGAATTGCGAAGGAGCAACGAGCAGTACTTC. V gene TRBV11-1 combines with J gene TRBJ2-7; D remains unclear. Trimming removed 1 base from V and 5 bases from J, with 15 bases in between. The CDR3 consists of 15 residues. The germline V gene has CDR1 SGHAT and CDR2 FQDESV (reference sequence). Drawing the rest from reference TRBV11-1 and TRBJ2-7, the complete variable domain is EAEVAQSPRYKITEKSQAVAFWCDPISGHATLYWYRQILGQGPELLVQFQDESVVDDSQLPKDRFSAERLKGVDSTLKIQPAELGDSAMYLCASSLELRRSNEQYFGPGTRLTVT.

V is TRBV28 and J is TRBJ2-7; D remains ambiguous. V lost 0 bases and J 7 bases, leaving 4 bases between the germline ends. This CDR3 contains 11 residues. CDR1 and CDR2 from the germline V gene are MDHEN and SYDVKM. The CDR3 bases are TGTGCCAGCAGTTTATGGAGAGAGCAGTACTTC. Translation: CASSLWREQYF.

This sequence joins TRBV7-3 and TRBJ2-5, with TRBD2 identical over 12 bases. CDR1 is SGHTA and CDR2 is FQGTGA in the germline V gene. V gave up 5 bases and J gave up 5 bases; unmatched junction bases: 9. CDR3 size: 16 residues. The CDR3 loop is CASSKGLAGPTETQYF. The DNA of the CDR3 is TGTGCCAGCAGCAAAGGACTAGCGGGGCCGACCGAGACCCAGTACTTC.

The CDR3 protein is CASRLGEAYEQYF. For the CDR3, the DNA is TGTGCCAGCAGACTCGGTGAGGCCTACGAGCAGTACTTC. The chain links TRBV6-6 to TRBJ2-7; D call uncertain. V lost 6 bases to trimming and J lost 2 bases, with 11 bases between them. This CDR3 has 13 residues. Germline loops: CDR1 MNHNY, CDR2 SVGAGI (reference sequence).

The chain joins TRBV18 to TRBJ2-4; tentatively, D is TRBD2 (5 bases). The CDR3 has 16 residues. V was cut by 5 bases and J by 3 bases, with 17 bases left in between. CDR1 and CDR2 (germline): KGHSH, LQKENI. CDR3 sequence reads: CASSNLGRSGKNIQYF. Written as DNA, the CDR3 is TGTGCCAGCTCAAACCTTGGCAGAAGCGGCAAAAACATTCAGTACTTC. The variable domain in full, completed from reference TRBV18 and TRBJ2-4, reads NAGVMQNPRHLVRRRGQEARLRCSPMKGHSHVYWYRQLPEEGLKFMVYLQKENIIDESGMPKERFSAEFPKEGPSILRIQQVVRGDSAAYFCASSNLGRSGKNIQYFGAGTRLSVL.

This rearrangement joins TRBV14 to TRBJ2-1; 12 nucleotides line up with TRBD2. Germline V lookup: CDR1 SGHDN, CDR2 FVKESK. This CDR3 contains 16 residues. With V trimmed by 2 bases and J by 6 bases, 5 bases remained unmatched. CDR3 amino acids: CASSQLAGGPLNEQFF. DNA for the CDR3: TGTGCCAGCAGCCAACTAGCGGGAGGGCCACTCAATGAGCAGTTCTTC.

The chain is built from TRBV6-5 and TRBJ2-3; 8 bases are a match to TRBD2. Trimming at V came to 7 bases and at J to 0 bases, leaving 6 bases not matched to a gene. CDR1 and CDR2 from the germline V gene are MNHEY and SVGAGI. CDR3 size: 15 residues. The CDR3 reads CASNPAGVSTDTQYF. Written as DNA, the CDR3 is TGTGCCAGCAACCCAGCGGGAGTAAGCACAGATACGCAGTATTTT.

The chain carries TRBV12-5 and TRBJ1-1; TRBD1 matches 7 bases. There are 14 residues in the CDR3. After removal of 4 bases from V and 5 bases from J, the junction contained 7 bases not matched to a gene. Germline V lookup: CDR1 LGHNT, CDR2 FRNRAP. CDR3 amino acids: CASGSNPGGTEAFF. The CDR3 DNA follows: TGTGCTAGTGGTTCCAACCCAGGGGGAACTGAAGCTTTCTTT. Supplemented by reference TRBV12-5 and TRBJ1-1, the full variable domain reads DARVTQTPRHKVTEMGQEVTMRCQPILGHNTVFWYRQTMMQGLELLAYFRNRAPLDDSGMPKDRFSAEMPDATLATLKIQPSEPRDSAVYFCASGSNPGGTEAFFGQGTRLTVV.

This clone was seen more than once but under ten times. The V call is TRBV19, the J call TRBJ2-3; TRBD1 matches at 8 bases. The CDR3 is 16 amino acids. Germline lookup yields CDR1 LNHDA and CDR2 SQIVND (reference sequence). Trimming cost V 3 bases and J 3 bases; bases outside gene matches: 8. The CDR3 sequence: CASSIPGQGRTDTQYF. For the CDR3, the DNA is TGTGCCAGTAGTATCCCCGGACAGGGTAGGACAGATACGCAGTATTTT.

This chain uses TRBV7-9 with TRBJ2-7, with 9 positions matching TRBD2. Germline CDR1 SEHNR, CDR2 FQNEAQ (reference sequence). The CDR3 spans 16 residues. The V and J ends lost 6 bases and 6 bases, in that order; junction bases with no gene match: 15. The CDR3 loop is CASSPGGASGMGEQYF. The CDR3 coding sequence is TGTGCCAGCAGTCCCGGTGGGGCTAGCGGGATGGGCGAGCAGTACTTC.

This clone was detected only once. The chain joins TRBV7-7 to TRBJ2-7, with TRBD1 matching 7 bases. The CDR3 contains 15 residues. Germline CDR1 reads SSHAT; CDR2 reads FNYEAQ (reference sequence). V was clipped by 5 bases and J by 0 bases; unmatched bases: 7. The CDR3 reads CASSPGTEISYEQYF. Written as DNA, the CDR3 is TGTGCCAGCAGCCCCGGGACAGAGATCTCCTACGAGCAGTACTTC.

The J gene is TRBJ2-1, the V gene TRBV7-7, with 8 bases identical to TRBD2. Germline trimming cut 4 bases from V and 9 bases from J; bases unmatched to any gene: 11. Germline assignment: CDR1 SSHAT and CDR2 FNYEAQ (reference sequence). The CDR3 runs 15 residues. Here the CDR3 reads CASSSTSGGGGEQFF. DNA of the CDR3: TGTGCCAGCAGCTCTACTAGCGGAGGAGGAGGTGAGCAGTTCTTC.

This clone was observed a single time. The CDR3 is CASSWGGAEAFF. In nucleotides, the CDR3 is TGTGCCAGCAGCTGGGGGGGTGCTGAAGCTTTCTTT. The chain links TRBV7-9 to TRBJ1-1, with D possibly TRBD1 on 5 matching bases. Germline CDR1 reads SEHNR; CDR2 reads FQNEAQ (reference sequence). The CDR3 is made up of 12 amino acids. V was pared by 4 bases and J by 6 bases, with 9 bases between.